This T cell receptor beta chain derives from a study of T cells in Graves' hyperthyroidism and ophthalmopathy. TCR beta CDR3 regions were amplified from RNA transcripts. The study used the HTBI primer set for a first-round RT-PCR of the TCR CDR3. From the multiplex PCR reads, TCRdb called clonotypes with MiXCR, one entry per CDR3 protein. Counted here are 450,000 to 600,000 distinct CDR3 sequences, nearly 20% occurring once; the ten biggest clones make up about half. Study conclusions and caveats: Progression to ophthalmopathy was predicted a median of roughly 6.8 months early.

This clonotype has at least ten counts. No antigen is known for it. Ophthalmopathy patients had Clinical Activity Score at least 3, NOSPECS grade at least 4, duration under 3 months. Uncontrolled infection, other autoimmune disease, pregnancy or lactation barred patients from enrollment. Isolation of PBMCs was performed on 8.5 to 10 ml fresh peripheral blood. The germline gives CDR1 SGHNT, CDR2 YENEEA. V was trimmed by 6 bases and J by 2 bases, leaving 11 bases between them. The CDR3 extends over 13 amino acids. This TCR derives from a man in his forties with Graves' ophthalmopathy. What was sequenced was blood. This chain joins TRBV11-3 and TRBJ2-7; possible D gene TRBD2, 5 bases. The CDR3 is CASSYGKTYEQYF. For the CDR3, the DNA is TGTGCCAGCAGTTACGGGAAAACCTACGAGCAGTACTTC.